This T cell receptor beta chain was identified during a study of blood T cell repertoires in COVID-19. At the level of the study: Spain, Italy and the United States supplied samples that represented acute and convalescent COVID-19. Nucleic acid was either cDNA or gDNA, and it came from T cells, B-cell-depleted T cells, or PBMCs.

The CDR3 consists of 18 residues. V lost 4 bases to trimming and J lost 3 bases; unmatched junction nucleotides: 15. The germline V gene has CDR1 MNHEY and CDR2 SMNVEV (reference sequence). In the original analysis: It was from reference gene primer amplification that nucleated cell counts were estimated. Data came from immunoSEQ multiplex PCR; TCRdb stores just in-frame clones and leaves some out. The V and J calls and clone size were taken over from that table, and D and trimming were inferred from the DNA. This sample yields over 250,000 clones, of which 70% to 90% are seen a single time; 2% to 2.5% belongs to the top ten.

This receptor was taken from a woman between 50 and 59 years old with acute or convalescent COVID-19. The material sequenced was peripheral blood. The chain uses TRBV27 and TRBJ1-2; 9 bases fit TRBD1. The CDR3 loop is CASSYYRDRANSYYGYTF. Here the CDR3 DNA reads TGTGCCAGCAGTTACTACCGGGACAGGGCAAACAGTTACTATGGCTACACCTTC.